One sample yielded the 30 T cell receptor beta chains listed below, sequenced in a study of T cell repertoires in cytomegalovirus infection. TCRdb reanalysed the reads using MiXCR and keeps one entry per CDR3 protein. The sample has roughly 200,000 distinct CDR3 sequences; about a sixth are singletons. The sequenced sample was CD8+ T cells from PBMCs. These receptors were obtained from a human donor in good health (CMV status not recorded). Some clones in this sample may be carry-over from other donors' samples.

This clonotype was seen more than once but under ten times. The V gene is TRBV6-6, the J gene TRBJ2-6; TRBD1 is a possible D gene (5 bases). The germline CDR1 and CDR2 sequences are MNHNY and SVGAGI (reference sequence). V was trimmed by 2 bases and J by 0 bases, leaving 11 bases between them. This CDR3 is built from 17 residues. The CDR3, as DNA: TGTGCCAGCAGTTACGTCAGGGAAAGCTCTGGGGCCAACGTCCTGACTTTC. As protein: CASSYVRESSGANVLTF.

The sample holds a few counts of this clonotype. In DNA form, the CDR3 reads TGTGCCAGCAGTTTAAGGTTACGTTATCAGCCCCAGCATTTT. Translated, it gives CASSLRLRYQPQHF. This chain connects TRBV28 to TRBJ1-5; D remains unclear. Germline V gene lookup returns CDR1 MDHEN and CDR2 SYDVKM. The V gene lost 2 bases and the J gene lost 5 bases, with 10 bases spanning the gap. The CDR3 runs to 14 residues.

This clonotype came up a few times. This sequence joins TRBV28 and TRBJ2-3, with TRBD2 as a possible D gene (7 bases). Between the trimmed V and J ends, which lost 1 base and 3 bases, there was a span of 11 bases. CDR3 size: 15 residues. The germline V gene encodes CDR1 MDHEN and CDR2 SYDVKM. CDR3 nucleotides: TGTGCCAGCAGTTTATCGGGGGGCTTGACAGATACGCAGTATTTT. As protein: CASSLSGGLTDTQYF.

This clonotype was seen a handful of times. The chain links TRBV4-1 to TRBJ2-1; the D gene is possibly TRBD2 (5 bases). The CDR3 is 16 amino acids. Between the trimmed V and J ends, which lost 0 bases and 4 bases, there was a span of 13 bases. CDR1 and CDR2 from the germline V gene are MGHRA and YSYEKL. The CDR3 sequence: CASSQDLSRRYNEQFF. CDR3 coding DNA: TGCGCCAGCAGCCAAGATTTATCGCGGAGGTACAATGAGCAGTTCTTC.

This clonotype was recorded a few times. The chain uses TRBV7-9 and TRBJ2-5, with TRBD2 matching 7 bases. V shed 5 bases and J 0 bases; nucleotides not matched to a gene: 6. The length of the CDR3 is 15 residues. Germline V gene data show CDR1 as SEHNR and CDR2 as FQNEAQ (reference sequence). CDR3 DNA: TGTGCCAGCAGCGCAGCGGGGCCGTACCAAGAGACCCAGTACTTC. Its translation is CASSAAGPYQETQYF.

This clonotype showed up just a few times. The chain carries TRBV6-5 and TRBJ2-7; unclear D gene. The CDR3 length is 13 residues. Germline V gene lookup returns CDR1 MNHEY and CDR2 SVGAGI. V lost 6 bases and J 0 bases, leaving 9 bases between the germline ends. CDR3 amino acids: CASSPHLSYEQYF. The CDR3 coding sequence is TGTGCCAGCAGCCCGCACCTCTCCTACGAGCAGTACTTC.

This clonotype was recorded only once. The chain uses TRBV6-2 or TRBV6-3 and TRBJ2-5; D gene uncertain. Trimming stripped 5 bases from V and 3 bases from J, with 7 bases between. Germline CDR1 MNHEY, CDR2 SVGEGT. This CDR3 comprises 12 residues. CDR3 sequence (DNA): TGTGCCAGCAGTGACCTTAAAGAGACCCAGTACTTC. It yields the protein CASSDLKETQYF.

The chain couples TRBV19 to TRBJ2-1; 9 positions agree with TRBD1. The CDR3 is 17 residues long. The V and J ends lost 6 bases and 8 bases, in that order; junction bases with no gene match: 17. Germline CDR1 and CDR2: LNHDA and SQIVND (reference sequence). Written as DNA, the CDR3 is TGTGCCAGTAGGATGGAAATCGGGGACAGGGTAACCTATGAGCAGTTCTTC. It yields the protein CASRMEIGDRVTYEQFF. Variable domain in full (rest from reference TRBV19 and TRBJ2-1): DGGITQSPKYLFRKEGQNVTLSCEQNLNHDAMYWYRQDPGQGLRLIYYSQIVNDFQKGDIAEGYSVSREKKESFPLTVTSAQKNPTAFYLCASRMEIGDRVTYEQFFGPGTRLTVL.

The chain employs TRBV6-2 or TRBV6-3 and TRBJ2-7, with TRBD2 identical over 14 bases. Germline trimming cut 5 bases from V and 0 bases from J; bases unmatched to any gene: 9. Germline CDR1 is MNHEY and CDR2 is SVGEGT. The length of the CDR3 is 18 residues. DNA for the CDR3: TGTGCCAGCAGTCTCCGGACTAGCGGGGGGCTTCACTCCTACGAGCAGTACTTC. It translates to CASSLRTSGGLHSYEQYF.

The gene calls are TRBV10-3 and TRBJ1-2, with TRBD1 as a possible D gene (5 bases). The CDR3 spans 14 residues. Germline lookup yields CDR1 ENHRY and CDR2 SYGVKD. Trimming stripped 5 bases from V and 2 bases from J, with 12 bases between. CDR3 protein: CAISPQTGNYGYTF. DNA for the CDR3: TGTGCCATCAGTCCACAAACAGGAAACTATGGCTACACCTTC.

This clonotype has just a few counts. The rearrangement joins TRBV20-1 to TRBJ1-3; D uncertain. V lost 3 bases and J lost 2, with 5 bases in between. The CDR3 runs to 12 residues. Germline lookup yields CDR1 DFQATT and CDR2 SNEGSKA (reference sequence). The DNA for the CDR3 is TGCAGTGCTAGTCAGGCTGGAAACACCATATATTTT. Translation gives CSASQAGNTIYF.

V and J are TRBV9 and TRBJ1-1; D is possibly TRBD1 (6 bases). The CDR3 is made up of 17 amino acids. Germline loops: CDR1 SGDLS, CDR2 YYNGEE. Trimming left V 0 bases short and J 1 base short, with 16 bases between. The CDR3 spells CASSVEGRGGSNTEAFF. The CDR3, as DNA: TGTGCCAGCAGCGTAGAGGGCAGGGGCGGCTCGAACACTGAAGCTTTCTTT.

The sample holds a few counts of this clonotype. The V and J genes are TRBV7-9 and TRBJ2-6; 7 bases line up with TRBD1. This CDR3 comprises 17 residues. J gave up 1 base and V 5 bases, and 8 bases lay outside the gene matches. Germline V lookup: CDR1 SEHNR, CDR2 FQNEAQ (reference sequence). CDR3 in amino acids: CASSQRDRESGANVLTF. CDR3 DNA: TGTGCCAGCAGCCAACGAGACAGGGAGTCTGGGGCCAACGTCCTGACTTTC.

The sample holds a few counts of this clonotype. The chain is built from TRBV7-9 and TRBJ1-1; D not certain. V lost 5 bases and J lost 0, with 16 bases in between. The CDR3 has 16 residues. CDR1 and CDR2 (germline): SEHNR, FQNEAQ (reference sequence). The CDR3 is CASSDDEAGMNTEAFF. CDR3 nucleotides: TGTGCCAGCAGCGACGACGAGGCGGGCATGAACACTGAAGCTTTCTTT.

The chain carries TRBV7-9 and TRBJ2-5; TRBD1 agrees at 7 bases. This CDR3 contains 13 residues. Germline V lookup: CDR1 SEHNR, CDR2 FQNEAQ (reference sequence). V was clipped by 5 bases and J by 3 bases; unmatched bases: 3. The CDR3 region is CASSPTGKETQYF. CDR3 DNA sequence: TGTGCCAGCAGCCCGACAGGGAAAGAGACCCAGTACTTC. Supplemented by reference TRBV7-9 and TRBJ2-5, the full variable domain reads DTGVSQNPRHKITKRGQNVTFRCDPISEHNRLYWYRQTLGQGPEFLTYFQNEAQLEKSRLLSDRFSAERPKGSFSTLEIQRTEQGDSAMYLCASSPTGKETQYFGPGTRLLVL.

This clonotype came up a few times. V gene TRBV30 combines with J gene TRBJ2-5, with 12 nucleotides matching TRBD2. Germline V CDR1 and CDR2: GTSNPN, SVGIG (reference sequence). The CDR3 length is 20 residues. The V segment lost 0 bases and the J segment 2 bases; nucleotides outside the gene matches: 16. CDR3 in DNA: TGTGCCTGGAGTGTACATATCTCACTAGCGGGGGGTTTTCTACAAGAGACCCAGTACTTC. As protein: CAWSVHISLAGGFLQETQYF.

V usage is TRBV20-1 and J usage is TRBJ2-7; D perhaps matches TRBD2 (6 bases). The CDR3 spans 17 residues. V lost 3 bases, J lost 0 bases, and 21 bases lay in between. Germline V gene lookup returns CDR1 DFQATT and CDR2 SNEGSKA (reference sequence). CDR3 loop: CSASFSPIPGDSYEQYF. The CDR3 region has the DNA TGCAGTGCTAGTTTTTCCCCTATTCCGGGGGACTCCTACGAGCAGTACTTC.

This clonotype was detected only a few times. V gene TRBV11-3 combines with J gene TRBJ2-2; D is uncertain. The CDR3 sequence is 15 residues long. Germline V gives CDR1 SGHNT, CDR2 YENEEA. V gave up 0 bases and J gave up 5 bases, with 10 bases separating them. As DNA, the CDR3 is TGTGCCAGCAGCTTAGATCTCGGGCTGACCGGGGAGCTGTTTTTT. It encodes CASSLDLGLTGELFF.

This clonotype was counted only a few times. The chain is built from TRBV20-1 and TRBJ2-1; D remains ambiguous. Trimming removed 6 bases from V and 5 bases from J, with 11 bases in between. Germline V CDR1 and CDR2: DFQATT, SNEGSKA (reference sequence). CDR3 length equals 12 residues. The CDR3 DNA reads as TGCAGTGCCATTGTAGGGAACAATGAGCAGTTCTTC. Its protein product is CSAIVGNNEQFF.

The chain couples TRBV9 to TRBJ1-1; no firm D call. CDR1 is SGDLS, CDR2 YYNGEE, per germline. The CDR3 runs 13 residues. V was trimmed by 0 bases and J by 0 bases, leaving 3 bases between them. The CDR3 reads CASSVVLNTEAFF. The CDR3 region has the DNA TGTGCCAGCAGCGTAGTGTTGAACACTGAAGCTTTCTTT.

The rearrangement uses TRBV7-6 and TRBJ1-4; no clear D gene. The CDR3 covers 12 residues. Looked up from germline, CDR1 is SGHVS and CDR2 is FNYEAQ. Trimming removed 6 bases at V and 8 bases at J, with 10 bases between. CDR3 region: CASSGLYEKLFF. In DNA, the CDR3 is TGTGCCAGCAGTGGACTCTACGAAAAACTGTTTTTT.

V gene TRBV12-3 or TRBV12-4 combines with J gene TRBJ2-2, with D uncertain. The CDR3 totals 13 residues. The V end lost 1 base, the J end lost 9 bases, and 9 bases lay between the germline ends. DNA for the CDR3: TGTGCCAGCAGTTTAGGCCTGATCCGGGAGCTGTTTTTT. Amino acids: CASSLGLIRELFF.

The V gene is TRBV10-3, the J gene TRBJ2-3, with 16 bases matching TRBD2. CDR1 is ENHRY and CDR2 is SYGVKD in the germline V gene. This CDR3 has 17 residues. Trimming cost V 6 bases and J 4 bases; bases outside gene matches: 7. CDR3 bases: TGTGCCATCAGAGGGACTAGCGGGGGGGTCGAAGCAGATACGCAGTATTTT. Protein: CAIRGTSGGVEADTQYF.

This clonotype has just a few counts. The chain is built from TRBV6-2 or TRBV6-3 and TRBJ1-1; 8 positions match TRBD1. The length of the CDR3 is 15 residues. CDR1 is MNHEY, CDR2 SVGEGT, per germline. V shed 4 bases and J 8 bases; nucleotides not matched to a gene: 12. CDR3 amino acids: CASSSWTGREREAFF. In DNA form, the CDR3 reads TGTGCCAGCAGTTCTTGGACAGGGAGGGAGAGAGAAGCTTTCTTT.

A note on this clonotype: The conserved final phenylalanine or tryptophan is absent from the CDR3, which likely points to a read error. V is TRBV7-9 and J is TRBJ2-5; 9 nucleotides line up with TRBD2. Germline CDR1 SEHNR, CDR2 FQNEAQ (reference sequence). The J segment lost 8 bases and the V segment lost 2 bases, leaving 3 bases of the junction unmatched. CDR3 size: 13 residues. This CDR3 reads CASSLSSGDTQYL. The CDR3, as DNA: TGTGCCAGCAGCTTATCTAGCGGGGACACCCAGTACTTG.

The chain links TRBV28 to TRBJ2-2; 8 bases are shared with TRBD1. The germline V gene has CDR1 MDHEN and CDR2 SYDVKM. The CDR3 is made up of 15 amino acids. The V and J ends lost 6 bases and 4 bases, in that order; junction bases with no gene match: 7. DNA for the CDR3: TGTGCCAGCAGCCGAGACAGGGGAAGCACCGGGGAGCTGTTTTTT. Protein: CASSRDRGSTGELFF.

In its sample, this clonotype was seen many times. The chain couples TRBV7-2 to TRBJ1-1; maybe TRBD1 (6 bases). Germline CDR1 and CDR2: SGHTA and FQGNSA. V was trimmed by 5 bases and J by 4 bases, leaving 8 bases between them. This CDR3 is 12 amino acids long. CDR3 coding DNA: TGTGCCAGCAGCCGGGGGCCCACTGAAGCTTTCTTT. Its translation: CASSRGPTEAFF.

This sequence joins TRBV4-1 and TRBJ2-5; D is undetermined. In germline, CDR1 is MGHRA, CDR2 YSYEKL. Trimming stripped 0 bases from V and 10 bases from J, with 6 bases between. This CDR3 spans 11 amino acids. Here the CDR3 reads CASSQDKNQYF. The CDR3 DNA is TGCGCCAGCAGCCAAGATAAAAACCAGTACTTC.

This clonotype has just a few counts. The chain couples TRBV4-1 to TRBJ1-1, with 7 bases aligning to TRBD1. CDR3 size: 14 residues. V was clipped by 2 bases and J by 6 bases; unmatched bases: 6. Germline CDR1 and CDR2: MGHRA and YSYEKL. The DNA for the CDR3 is TGCGCCAGCAGCCAAACGAGACAGGGACCTGAAGCTTTCTTT. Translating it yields CASSQTRQGPEAFF.

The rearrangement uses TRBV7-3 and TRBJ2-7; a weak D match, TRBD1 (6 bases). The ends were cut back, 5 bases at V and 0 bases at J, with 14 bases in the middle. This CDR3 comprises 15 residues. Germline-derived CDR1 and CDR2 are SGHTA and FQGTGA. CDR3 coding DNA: TGTGCCAGCAGCCCCCGGCAGGGGAGCTCCTACGAGCAGTACTTC. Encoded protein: CASSPRQGSSYEQYF.